These T cell receptor beta chains were read from a single sample in a study of regulatory T cells in long-lasting Graves disease. Each CDR3 protein is one row after TCRdb ran MiXCR on the multiplex PCR reads. The sample lists 400,000 to 450,000 distinct CDR3 sequences; 15% were seen once. The same sample was also used in a study of T cells in Graves' hyperthyroidism and ophthalmopathy.

The material was peripheral blood mononuclear cells (PBMCs), obtained at new diagnosis, from a patient treated with antithyroid drugs. The source is a woman aged 25-40 years with Graves disease. CDR3s include the opening cysteine and the closing phenylalanine or tryptophan. The D gene is left open where the match is weak. Only some rows state a clone size, as once, few, many or a class for expanded clones.

TRBV10-3	TRBJ2-5	-	-	TGTGCCATCAGTGCAGGGCGGGAGACCCAGTACTTC	CAISAGRETQYF
TRBV10-3	TRBJ2-1	-	-	TGTGCCATCAGTGAGTCGAGGGCGGGCAATGAGCAGCTCTTC	CAISESRAGNEQLF
TRBV28	TRBJ2-7	many	TRBD1	TGTGCCAGCATTCCGGGACAGGGGGCCTACGAGCAGTACTTC	CASIPGQGAYEQYF
TRBV6-5	TRBJ2-3	many	TRBD2	TGTGCCAGCAGTTACTCGTCGGGACTAGCGGGAAGCACAGATACGCAGTATTTT	CASSYSSGLAGSTDTQYF
TRBV5-5	TRBJ1-2	few	-	TGTGCCAGCAGATCAGAGCCGAGGGTATGGGGCTACACCTTC	CASRSEPRVWGYTF
TRBV5-1	TRBJ2-3	many	-	TGCGCCAGCATCTCAGACTCATACACAGATACGCAGTATTTT	CASISDSYTDTQYF
TRBV9	TRBJ2-7	-	TRBD2	TGTGCCAGCAGCGTTAGCGGGAGTAGGGACGAGCAGTACTTC	CASSVSGSRDEQYF
TRBV27	TRBJ2-1	few	-	TGTGCCAGCAGTTTAATAGCAGGGAGAGGGCCGAGAGATGAGCAGTTCTTC	CASSLIAGRGPRDEQFF
TRBV12-3/TRBV12-4	TRBJ2-5	many	-	TGTGCCAGCAGTTTGACTAGCCAAGAGACCCAGTACTTC	CASSLTSQETQYF
TRBV11-2	TRBJ2-1	few	-	TGTGCCAGCAGCTTCCTCCTTTCGTACAATGAGCAGTTCTTC	CASSFLLSYNEQFF
TRBV6-5	TRBJ2-1	few	-	TGTGCCAGCAGTTGGGACTCCTCAGAGCAGTTCTTC	CASSWDSSEQFF
TRBV24-1	TRBJ2-2	-	-	TGTGCCGCCGGCACCGGGGAGCTGTTTTTT	CAAGTGELFF
TRBV5-5	TRBJ2-5	few	-	TGCGCCAGCAGCTTCTACCGGACGGAAGAGACCCAGTACTTC	CASSFYRTEETQYF
TRBV30	TRBJ2-5	-	TRBD2	TGTGCCTGGAAAGGGGCTAGCGGGAGGGGCCTCTGGGGCCAAGAGACCCAGTACTTC	CAWKGASGRGLWGQETQYF
TRBV20-1	TRBJ1-5	-	TRBD1	TGCAGTGCTATCGAGGGGGCGTGGAGCAATCAGCCCCAGCATTTT	CSAIEGAWSNQPQHF
TRBV18	TRBJ1-1	many	-	TGTGCCAGCTCGACCCCAGGGTTCCCCGAAGCTTTCTTT	CASSTPGFPEAFF